One sample yielded the 29 T cell receptor beta chains listed below, sequenced in a study of beta chain features in type 1 diabetes. Their recognized antigens are unknown. Of the isolated RNA, all was reverse transcribed, and so the sequenced material was expressed TCRB transcripts. The data were produced by immunoSEQ multiplex PCR, yet TCRdb's version contains in-frame clones alone and is incomplete. The profile shows fewer than 16,000 clones, roughly four fifths of them singletons. Overall study results and limits: There was a moderate but significant shortening of TCRB CDR3s in all four CD4+ subsets of Type 1 diabetes patients.

Input material: stem cell memory CD4+ T cells from blood. These receptors all stem from a woman between 18 and 29 years old with type 1 diabetes.

V usage is TRBV11-2 and J usage is TRBJ2-3, with TRBD2 matching over 7 bases. Germline CDR1 is SGHAT and CDR2 is FQNNGV. J gave up 5 bases and V 5 bases, and 16 bases lay outside the gene matches. The CDR3 contains 17 residues. This CDR3 reads CASSALTSVPNKDTQYF. In DNA form, the CDR3 reads TGTGCCAGCAGCGCCCTAACTAGCGTACCGAACAAAGATACGCAGTATTTT.

This chain joins TRBV18 and TRBJ2-5; D call uncertain. CDR3 length: 12 residues. V lost 2 bases and J lost 3, with 4 bases in between. Germline assignment: CDR1 KGHSH and CDR2 LQKENI. CDR3 sequence reads: CASSPYEETQYF. CDR3 nucleotide sequence: TGTGCCAGCTCACCATATGAAGAGACCCAGTACTTC.

The chain carries TRBV2 and TRBJ1-1; D might be TRBD1 (5 bases). CDR1 is SNHLY and CDR2 is FYNNEI in the germline V gene. V was shortened by 4 bases and J by 0 bases, with 12 bases between the two germline ends. The CDR3 loop spans 15 amino acids. CDR3 bases: TGTGCCAGCAGTGTTGGGGCAGCTCTGAACACTGAAGCTTTCTTT. This translates into CASSVGAALNTEAFF.

The rearrangement joins TRBV10-2 to TRBJ1-3, with a weak D call TRBD1 (6 bases). Per germline, CDR1 WSHSY and CDR2 SAAADI. V was shortened by 6 bases and J by 1 base, with 10 bases between the two germline ends. The CDR3 is made up of 14 amino acids. The CDR3 bases are TGCGCCAGCAGGATAGGACAGTCTGGAAACACCATATATTTT. This translates into CASRIGQSGNTIYF.

The chain recombines TRBV5-4 with TRBJ1-2; D not certain. Trimming removed 0 bases at V and 2 bases at J, with 8 bases between. The CDR3 is 14 residues long. Looked up from germline, CDR1 is SGHNT and CDR2 is YYREEE (reference sequence). The CDR3 reads CASSLDTANYGYTF. The CDR3 bases are TGTGCCAGCAGCTTGGATACCGCGAACTATGGCTACACCTTC.

CDR3 protein: CSASRGISTEAFF. In nucleotides, the CDR3 is TGCAGCGCAAGCCGGGGGATTAGCACTGAAGCTTTCTTT. The rearrangement joins TRBV29-1 to TRBJ1-1; D possibly corresponds to TRBD1 (5 bases). Trimming took off 7 bases at V and 4 bases at J, with 16 bases between the two ends. This CDR3 has 13 amino acids. Germline assignment: CDR1 SQVTM and CDR2 ANQGSEA.

V and J are TRBV7-2 and TRBJ2-3; TRBD2 matches 12 bases. CDR1 is SGHTA, CDR2 FQGNSA, per germline. After removal of 0 bases from V and 1 base from J, the junction contained 17 bases not matched to a gene. The CDR3 consists of 22 residues. CDR3 sequence reads: CASSLALRTSGRRGVGTDTQYF. The CDR3 nucleotides are TGTGCCAGCAGCTTAGCGCTAAGAACTAGCGGGAGGAGGGGTGTCGGCACAGATACGCAGTATTTT.

V gene TRBV5-1 combines with J gene TRBJ2-3, with TRBD1 matching over 7 bases. The V gene end was trimmed by 5 bases and the J gene end by 4 bases; junction bases not matched to a gene: 13. CDR3 length: 16 residues. CDR1 is SGHRS and CDR2 is YFSETQ in the germline V gene. The CDR3 bases are TGCGCCAGCAGTTTGCCCACAGGGGTGTTCGCAGATACGCAGTATTTT. Translated, it gives CASSLPTGVFADTQYF.

V gene TRBV2 combines with J gene TRBJ2-3, with D possibly being TRBD2 (7 bases). Trimming cost V 8 bases and J 0 bases, with 12 bases left between them. CDR1 is SNHLY and CDR2 is FYNNEI in the germline V gene. This CDR3 has 14 amino acids. The CDR3 DNA follows: TGTGCCAGCTCGAGGGGGGGTAGCACAGATACGCAGTATTTT. Translated: CASSRGGSTDTQYF.

The V gene is TRBV5-4, the J gene TRBJ2-4; a possible D gene is TRBD2 (5 bases). V was shortened by 5 bases and J by 6 bases, with 12 bases between the two germline ends. The CDR3 spans 13 residues. The germline gives CDR1 SGHNT, CDR2 YYREEE (reference sequence). The CDR3 coding sequence is TGTGCCAGCAGTCGAATACTAGGAAACATTCAGTACTTC. Residues: CASSRILGNIQYF.

The chain combines TRBV7-2 with TRBJ2-7, with a tentative D call TRBD1 (6 bases). The germline V and J ends were trimmed by 1 base and 6 bases, with 7 bases remaining between them. Germline CDR1 is SGHTA and CDR2 is FQGNSA. CDR3 length equals 12 residues. CDR3 loop: CASSLGRGEQYF. The CDR3 DNA reads as TGTGCCAGCAGCTTAGGCAGGGGCGAGCAGTACTTC.

This clone has a handful of counts. This chain connects TRBV4-1 to TRBJ2-3, with 14 nucleotides matching TRBD2. V lost 3 bases, J lost 9 bases, and 11 bases stayed unmatched. Germline V gene data show CDR1 as MGHRA and CDR2 as YSYEKL. There are 17 residues in the CDR3. CDR3 region: CASSHPGLAGASRTQYF. CDR3 in DNA: TGCGCCAGCAGCCACCCGGGACTAGCGGGAGCCTCAAGGACGCAGTATTTT.

The chain joins TRBV7-2 to TRBJ1-1; TRBD1 matches 7 bases. Germline V lookup: CDR1 SGHTA, CDR2 FQGNSA. Trimming cost V 5 bases and J 6 bases; bases outside gene matches: 6. The CDR3 length is 13 residues. The CDR3: CASSTRGSSEAFF. The CDR3 DNA sequence: TGTGCCAGCAGCACCAGGGGGTCGTCTGAAGCTTTCTTT.

This chain connects TRBV10-3 to TRBJ2-2; D is undetermined. From germline, CDR1 is ENHRY and CDR2 SYGVKD. The V gene lost 4 bases and the J gene lost 0 bases, with 9 bases spanning the gap. The CDR3 length is 15 residues. This CDR3 reads CAISVAYPNTGELFF. In DNA form, the CDR3 reads TGTGCCATCAGTGTCGCGTATCCGAACACCGGGGAGCTGTTTTTT.

The rearrangement joins TRBV4-3 to TRBJ2-4, with 8 bases matching TRBD1. Trimming took 0 bases from V and 1 from J; bases not matched to a gene: 2. CDR1 and CDR2 from the germline V gene are LGHNA and YSLEER. The CDR3 loop spans 16 amino acids. Written as DNA, the CDR3 is TGCGCCAGCAGCCAAGATGGGACAGGTGCCAAAAACATTCAGTACTTC. Encoded protein: CASSQDGTGAKNIQYF.

The V call is TRBV2, the J call TRBJ1-2; tentative D call: TRBD1 (5 bases). Germline loops: CDR1 SNHLY, CDR2 FYNNEI. The germline V and J ends were trimmed by 1 base and 2 bases, with 5 bases remaining between them. This CDR3 region has 13 residues. CDR3 DNA sequence: TGTGCCAGCAGTGAAGGACAGAACTATGGCTACACCTTC. This codes for CASSEGQNYGYTF.

The sample holds a few counts of this clone. The chain carries TRBV28 and TRBJ2-1; D unresolved. V lost 5 bases and J lost 0, with 11 bases in between. The CDR3 is 15 residues long. Germline CDR1 MDHEN, CDR2 SYDVKM. The DNA of the CDR3 is TGTGCCAGCAGTACATACCGGAGCTCCTACAATGAGCAGTTCTTC. This translates into CASSTYRSSYNEQFF.

The gene calls are TRBV2 and TRBJ2-3; tentative D call: TRBD1 (6 bases). V lost 8 bases to trimming and J lost 1 base, with 10 bases between them. This CDR3 is built from 13 residues. Per germline, CDR1 SNHLY and CDR2 FYNNEI. In DNA, the CDR3 is TGTGCCAGCTGGAGACAGGGCACAGATACGCAGTATTTT. Residues: CASWRQGTDTQYF.

CDR3: CASNKGDSSYNEQFF. The CDR3 DNA reads as TGTGCCAGCAACAAGGGGGACAGCTCCTACAATGAGCAGTTCTTC. The V gene is TRBV5-4, the J gene TRBJ2-1; TRBD1 matches 7 bases. The CDR3 spans 15 residues. Germline CDR1 SGHNT, CDR2 YYREEE (reference sequence). Germline trimming cut 6 bases from V and 0 bases from J; bases unmatched to any gene: 6. Looking up the rest from reference TRBV5-4 and TRBJ2-1 gives the full variable domain: ETGVTQSPTHLIKTRGQQVTLRCSSQSGHNTVSWYQQALGQGPQFIFQYYREEENGRGNFPPRFSGLQFPNYSSELNVNALELDDSALYLCASNKGDSSYNEQFFGPGTRLTVL.

This chain joins TRBV11-2 and TRBJ2-5; no clear D. The V gene lost 1 base and the J gene lost 5 bases, with 11 bases spanning the gap. Germline lookup yields CDR1 SGHAT and CDR2 FQNNGV. There are 14 residues in the CDR3. As DNA, the CDR3 is TGTGCCAGCAGCTTAGGCCGACCCGGGGAGACCCAGTACTTC. The encoded protein is CASSLGRPGETQYF.

The rearrangement links TRBV5-1 to TRBJ2-2, with 9 nucleotides matching TRBD2. This CDR3 comprises 17 residues. The J segment lost 3 bases and the V segment lost 0 bases, leaving 6 bases of the junction unmatched. The germline V gene encodes CDR1 SGHRS and CDR2 YFSETQ. CDR3 coding DNA: TGCGCCAGCAGCTTGGAGCAGCGGGAGGTTTACACCGGGGAGCTGTTTTTT. Translated: CASSLEQREVYTGELFF.

V usage is TRBV28 and J usage is TRBJ2-7, with D possibly being TRBD1 (6 bases). Germline CDR1 and CDR2: MDHEN and SYDVKM. The V end was cut by 6 bases, the J end by 5 bases, with 14 bases between. The CDR3 loop spans 13 amino acids. The CDR3 sequence: CASRPPGAHEQYV. The CDR3, as DNA: TGTGCCAGCAGGCCCCCAGGGGCCCACGAGCAGTACGTC.

This chain joins TRBV6-5 and TRBJ2-3; 7 bases agree with TRBD2. Germline lookup yields CDR1 MNHEY and CDR2 SVGAGI. This CDR3 is 15 amino acids long. V trimming: 2 bases; J trimming: 2 bases; junction bases outside the gene matches: 4. The CDR3 is CASSYAGTITDTQYF. CDR3 in DNA: TGTGCCAGCAGTTACGCCGGGACTATCACAGATACGCAGTATTTT.

The chain links TRBV2 to TRBJ2-7, with D maybe TRBD1 (6 bases). The germline V gene has CDR1 SNHLY and CDR2 FYNNEI. Deletions cut 5 bases from V and 6 bases from J, with 23 bases between. The CDR3 extends over 16 amino acids. The CDR3 is CASSPRQVRNAIEQYF. DNA for the CDR3: TGTGCCAGCAGTCCTCGACAGGTGAGAAATGCAATCGAGCAGTACTTC.

The J gene is TRBJ2-7, the V gene TRBV23-1, with a tentative D call TRBD2 (5 bases). TRBV23-1 is an ORF, with its function uncertain. V lost 11 bases, J lost 4 bases, and 15 bases lay in between. The CDR3 runs 12 residues. The CDR3 DNA is TGCGCCGGAGCGAGAGGAGGATACGAGCAGTACGTC. This translates into CAGARGGYEQYV.

The V call is TRBV6-6, the J call TRBJ1-1; the D gene is possibly TRBD1 (5 bases). Germline values: CDR1 MNHNY, CDR2 SVGAGI (reference sequence). Trimming took 6 bases from V and 5 from J, leaving 13 bases between them. This CDR3 has 13 residues. CDR3 in amino acids: CASSSTGGTEAFF. As DNA, the CDR3 is TGTGCCAGCAGCTCTACCGGGGGGACTGAAGCTTTCTTT.

The chain carries TRBV7-6 and TRBJ2-1, with 7 nucleotides matching TRBD2. Trimming took 5 bases from V and 3 from J; bases not matched to a gene: 7. The V gene's germline CDR1 is SGHVS and CDR2 FNYEAQ. The CDR3 runs to 15 residues. The chain's CDR3 is CASSRYSGVYNEQFF. CDR3 nucleotides: TGTGCCAGCAGCCGCTACAGCGGGGTCTACAATGAGCAGTTCTTC.

This clone has more than one count but fewer than ten. The chain has TRBV29-1 and TRBJ2-1; TRBD1 is a possible D gene (5 bases). V was shortened by 3 bases and J by 5 bases, with 5 bases between the two germline ends. The CDR3 has 11 amino acids. Looked up from germline, CDR1 is SQVTM and CDR2 is ANQGSEA. DNA for the CDR3: TGCAGCGTTGACAGGGACAATGAGCAGTTCTTC. Amino acids: CSVDRDNEQFF.

The chain uses TRBV5-4 and TRBJ1-1; D remains ambiguous. Germline CDR1 SGHNT, CDR2 YYREEE (reference sequence). The CDR3 totals 13 residues. Trimming removed 4 bases from V and 5 bases from J, with 12 bases in between. In DNA form, the CDR3 reads TGTGCCAGCAGCCCCGGCGGGCGGACTGAAGCTTTCTTT. As protein: CASSPGGRTEAFF.